Detailed here is one T cell receptor (beta chain). Its antigen remains unknown. This sample stems from a study of cytomegalovirus exposure and HLA in healthy donors. The germline V gene encodes CDR1 GTSNPN and CDR2 SVGIG (reference sequence). The CDR3 totals 15 residues. V was cut by 0 bases and J by 2 bases, with 12 bases left in between. A multiplex PCR was run with 60 Vbeta primers and 13 Jbeta primers. Method: immunoSEQ multiplex PCR; TCRdb's copy keeps in-frame clones and lacks some. The table has 80,000 to 130,000 clones, approximately 72% seen once. Whole-study results and caveats: In a later analysis, productive TCRs from donors in an Asian-associated ancestry cluster reportedly carried fewer N-insertions than the cohort mean. When analyzed later, the rates of TCR association showed variation by HLA locus, with DRB1 the most and HLA-C the fewest.

The receptor comes from a male donor in good health and CMV-seropositive. V usage is TRBV30 and J usage is TRBJ2-3, with a weak D call TRBD2 (5 bases). Sequencing input: PBMCs. The CDR3, as DNA: TGTGCCTGGAGTGTCCCGGGGTCTAACACAGATACGCAGTATTTT. As protein: CAWSVPGSNTDTQYF.